One and the same sample provided the 5 T cell receptor beta chains below, sequenced in a study of T-cell reconstitution after alpha-beta-depleted transplantation in children. The TCRbeta library was prepared with unique molecular identifiers. TCRdb re-called the PCR reads with MiXCR, one entry per CDR3 protein. The data show around 380,000 distinct CDR3 sequences, roughly 10% seen once. The material was PBMCs from the stem cell graft donor, obtained from the stem cell graft. The receptors shown here come from a human donor who donated a stem cell graft to a child with acute myeloid leukemia.

This clonotype has only a few counts. Germline and junction disagree at one end, which may indicate a read error. This chain uses TRBV20-1 with TRBJ1-5, with a tentative D call TRBD1 (6 bases). Germline V CDR1 and CDR2: DFQATT, SNEGSKA (reference sequence). The CDR3 is made up of 13 amino acids. The CDR3 DNA sequence: TGCAGTGTTCGGACAGCCTCCAATCGGCCCCAGCATTTT. The encoded protein is CSVRTASNRPQHF.

The V and J genes are TRBV3-1 and TRBJ2-5; 9 nucleotides line up with TRBD1. The CDR3 length is 15 residues. From germline, CDR1 is LGHDT and CDR2 YNNKEL (reference sequence). V lost 3 bases to trimming and J lost 4 bases; unmatched junction nucleotides: 6. The CDR3 nucleotides read TGTGCCAGCAGCCATGGGACAGGGAGCGCAGAGACCCAGTACTTC. Translated, it gives CASSHGTGSAETQYF.

This clonotype was detected only a few times. The V call is TRBV5-1, the J call TRBJ1-5; D is unclear. Deletions cut 4 bases from V and 3 bases from J, with 17 bases between. Germline values: CDR1 SGHRS, CDR2 YFSETQ. The CDR3 is made up of 16 amino acids. CDR3 region: CASSQVRSGYNQPQHF. The DNA for the CDR3 is TGCGCCAGCAGCCAGGTCCGTTCTGGCTACAATCAGCCCCAGCATTTT.

This clonotype has only a few counts. The chain combines TRBV29-1 with TRBJ2-3, with D tentatively TRBD1 (5 bases). Deletions cut 2 bases from V and 4 bases from J, with 10 bases between. This CDR3 contains 13 residues. From germline, CDR1 is SQVTM and CDR2 ANQGSEA. As DNA, the CDR3 is TGCAGCGTTGAAATCAGGGTCCCAGATACGCAGTATTTT. As protein: CSVEIRVPDTQYF.

V gene TRBV28 combines with J gene TRBJ1-2, with 8 bases fitting TRBD1. Trimming at V came to 6 bases and at J to 1 base, leaving 13 bases not matched to a gene. The CDR3 covers 17 residues. Germline V lookup: CDR1 MDHEN, CDR2 SYDVKM. The CDR3 here is CASSQPWGQDLNYGYTF. Here the CDR3 DNA reads TGTGCCAGCAGCCAGCCGTGGGGACAGGACCTTAACTATGGCTACACCTTC.